This TCR beta chain originates from a study of cytomegalovirus exposure and HLA in healthy donors. Across the study: In terms of ancestry, the Caucasian-associated cluster contained about 80% of the roughly 360 genotyped donors.

Researchers ran the PCR with 60 Vbeta and 13 Jbeta primers. TCRdb's copy holds only in-frame clones and misses some; the assay was immunoSEQ multiplex PCR. Counted here are 110,000 or so clones, roughly 80% occurring once; the ten biggest clones make up 6.5% to 8.5%. The sample holds a few counts of this clone. Its antigen is as yet unknown. The CDR3 runs 19 residues. Germline CDR1 SGHRS, CDR2 YFSETQ. J was trimmed by 2 bases and V by 4 bases; bases with no gene match: 17. Study-level findings and limits: In an earlier analysis, productive rearrangement rates for most beta V segments clustered near 87% or 30%.

Sequenced sample: PBMCs. V usage is TRBV5-1 and J usage is TRBJ2-3, with TRBD1 matching 9 bases. This TCR was sampled from a man aged 25-45 years in good health and CMV-seropositive. This CDR3 is CASSQGQGSLAKFTDTQYF. The CDR3, as DNA: TGCGCCAGCAGCCAGGGACAGGGCTCCTTAGCAAAATTCACAGATACGCAGTATTTT.